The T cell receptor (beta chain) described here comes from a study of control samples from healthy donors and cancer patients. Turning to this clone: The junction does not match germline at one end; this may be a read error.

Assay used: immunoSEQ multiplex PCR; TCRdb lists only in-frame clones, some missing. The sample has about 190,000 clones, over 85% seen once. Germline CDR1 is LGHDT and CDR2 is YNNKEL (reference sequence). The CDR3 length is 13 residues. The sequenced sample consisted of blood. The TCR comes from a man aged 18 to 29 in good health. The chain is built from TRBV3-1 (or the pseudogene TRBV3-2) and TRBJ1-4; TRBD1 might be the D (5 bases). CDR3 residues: CASSQVVGGKLFF. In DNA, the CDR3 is TGTGCCAGCAGTCAAGTAGTGGGGGGAAAACTGTTTTTT.